A selection of T cell receptor beta chains follows, all from one sample in a study of technical replicates of blood from four donors. Sequencing used immunoSEQ multiplex PCR; TCRdb keeps in-frame clones, though not all of them. The table includes around 93,000 clones, approximately 95% detected once. Sequencing input: T cells isolated from PBMCs. The receptors shown here come from a human donor in good health. Each CDR3 is given with its conserved first and last residue. Fields, in order: CDR3 protein, clone size, CDR3 length, V gene, J gene. Clone size is stated in some rows and not others, as once, few, many or a class when expanded.

CDR3: CASSQGHGGDQPQHF
size: -
length: 15
V: TRBV4-3
J: TRBJ1-5

CDR3: CASSSRQATDTQYF
size: -
length: 14
V: TRBV7-2
J: TRBJ2-3

CDR3: CASSLGGQGYEQYF
size: once
length: 14
V: TRBV5-1
J: TRBJ2-7

CDR3: CASSDLAAGELFF
size: -
length: 13
V: TRBV27
J: TRBJ2-2

CDR3: CASSLAGGNSNQPQHF
size: -
length: 16
V: TRBV5-1
J: TRBJ1-5

CDR3: CASAKGVTGIGEQYF
size: -
length: 15
V: TRBV6-5
J: TRBJ2-7

CDR3: CASSLTGGRLYEQYF
size: -
length: 15
V: TRBV5-6
J: TRBJ2-7

CDR3: CAWELAGDAYEQYF
size: -
length: 14
V: TRBV30
J: TRBJ2-7

CDR3: CASSTLGTATNEKLFF
size: -
length: 16
V: TRBV19
J: TRBJ1-4

CDR3: CASSYDREVLGYTF
size: -
length: 14
V: TRBV6-6
J: TRBJ1-2

CDR3: CASSEERNTIYF
size: -
length: 12
V: TRBV2
J: TRBJ1-3

CDR3: CASSDGLAGGPKRETQYF
size: -
length: 18
V: TRBV18
J: TRBJ2-5

CDR3: CACYAGNTIYF
size: -
length: 11
V: TRBV30
J: TRBJ1-3

CDR3: CASSIQGNTEAFF
size: -
length: 13
V: TRBV19
J: TRBJ1-1

CDR3: CASSRGVPGRDYGYTF
size: -
length: 16
V: TRBV19
J: TRBJ1-2

CDR3: CASGTGGTYEQYF
size: -
length: 13
V: TRBV28
J: TRBJ2-7

CDR3: CASRNSGSLYNEQFF
size: -
length: 15
V: TRBV6-1
J: TRBJ2-1

CDR3: CAISDGDNQPQHF
size: -
length: 13
V: TRBV10-3
J: TRBJ1-5

CDR3: CASSFYRAKAGYTF
size: -
length: 14
V: TRBV28
J: TRBJ1-2

CDR3: CSVRLATEAFF
size: once
length: 11
V: TRBV29-1
J: TRBJ1-1

CDR3: CASSPIFGTSFYNEQFF
size: -
length: 17
V: TRBV7-3
J: TRBJ2-1

CDR3: CATSFSLTGIEGEAFF
size: -
length: 16
V: TRBV15
J: TRBJ1-1

CDR3: CSASTSGSMNEQFF
size: -
length: 14
V: TRBV29-1
J: TRBJ2-1

CDR3: CASSLARNLNTEAFF
size: -
length: 15
V: TRBV27
J: TRBJ1-1

CDR3: CASSDSGRVADTQYF
size: -
length: 15
V: TRBV9
J: TRBJ2-3

CDR3: CASSLLAGDTGELFF
size: -
length: 15
V: TRBV6-6
J: TRBJ2-2

CDR3: CASSETGSWGQGTYEQYF
size: -
length: 18
V: TRBV6-1
J: TRBJ2-7